This is a list of T cell receptor beta chains from one sample in a study of T cells in Graves' hyperthyroidism and ophthalmopathy. TCRdb used MiXCR to reprocess the multiplex PCR reads, holding one entry per CDR3 protein. Here the sample spans roughly 360,000 distinct CDR3 sequences, approximately 12% being singletons. Input material: blood. The origin of the receptors is a man in his thirties or forties with Graves' hyperthyroidism that later progressed to Graves' ophthalmopathy. The CDR3 runs from the conserved cysteine through the conserved F or W. Each record gives: D gene, clone size, V gene, J gene, CDR3 DNA, CDR3 protein. The D gene is left open where the match is weak. Size is omitted from some rows. Given values are once, few, many or a class for expanded clones.

-	many	TRBV7-9	TRBJ2-1	TGTGCCAGCAGCACGACGACTCCGGGGGATAATGAGCAGTTCTTC	CASSTTTPGDNEQFF
TRBD1	many	TRBV7-9	TRBJ2-1	TGTGCCAGCAGTCTTATCGGACAGGGGTGGAATGAGCAGTTCTTC	CASSLIGQGWNEQFF
-	many	TRBV2	TRBJ1-1	TGTGCCAGCAGCTTGGGCTCTTCTCGAGGTGAAGCTTTCTTT	CASSLGSSRGEAFF
-	many	TRBV18	TRBJ1-1	TGTGCCAGCTCACCACGGGCGGGGGGAACTGAAGCTTTCTTT	CASSPRAGGTEAFF
-	many	TRBV28	TRBJ1-5	TGTGCCAGCAGTCCGTGGACAGAGACAATGAGCAATCAGCCCCAGCATTTT	CASSPWTETMSNQPQHF
-	many	TRBV28	TRBJ1-2	TGTGCCAGCAGTTTATCGGGTGGGCCTAACTATGGCTACACCTTC	CASSLSGGPNYGYTF
-	-	TRBV19	TRBJ2-2	TGTGCCAGTAGTATGGCCCAACCCGGGGAGCTGTTTTTT	CASSMAQPGELFF
TRBD1	many	TRBV5-4	TRBJ2-3	TGTGCCAGCAGGCCAACCTCAGGGGGCGCAGATACGCAGTATTTT	CASRPTSGGADTQYF
TRBD1	many	TRBV9	TRBJ2-5	TGTGCCAGCAGCTCAAGTGCCGGGACAGCCAAAGAGACCCAGTACTTC	CASSSSAGTAKETQYF
TRBD2	many	TRBV6-1	TRBJ2-2	TGTGCCAGCAGTCAAAGCGGGGGGGACACCGGGGAGCTGTTTTTT	CASSQSGGDTGELFF
TRBD2	many	TRBV20-1	TRBJ2-5	TGCAGTGCTAGGAGGCTAGCGGGGGCTATCCAAGAGACCCAGTACTTC	CSARRLAGAIQETQYF
-	many	TRBV24-1	TRBJ1-5	TGTGCCACCAGTGAAGGGGACGGAAGGATTCAGCCCCAGCATTTT	CATSEGDGRIQPQHF
-	many	TRBV27	TRBJ1-5	TGTGCCAGCTCACAGGGTAAGAGTAATCAGCCCCAGCATTTT	CASSQGKSNQPQHF
-	many	TRBV12-3/TRBV12-4	TRBJ1-3	TGTGCCAGCAGTCCTCCTGGGTCTACGGGGGGAAACACCATATATTTT	CASSPPGSTGGNTIYF
TRBD1	many	TRBV29-1	TRBJ2-7	TGCAGCGTTGCAAGGACAGGGACCTCCTACGAGCAGTACTTC	CSVARTGTSYEQYF
TRBD2	few	TRBV6-5	TRBJ2-3	TGTGCCAGCAGTTACTACGGGCAGCGCGGGGGAGCCCAGGATACGCAGTATTTT	CASSYYGQRGGAQDTQYF
TRBD1	-	TRBV6-1	TRBJ2-6	TGTGCCACCGGACAGGGAGCCTCTGGGGCCAACGTCCTGACTTTC	CATGQGASGANVLTF
TRBD1	once	TRBV4-1	TRBJ1-4	TGCGCCAGCAGCCCCTCGGGACAGCCGACTGAGGCTAATGAAAAACTGTTTTTT	CASSPSGQPTEANEKLFF
-	few	TRBV7-8	TRBJ1-2	TGTGCCAGCAGCTTAGCGGGACAACGGACCTTC	CASSLAGQRTF
-	many	TRBV12-3/TRBV12-4	TRBJ1-5	TGTGCCAGCACCAACGGGGGGGTCCAGCCCCAGCATTTT	CASTNGGVQPQHF
-	-	TRBV28	TRBJ1-5	TGTGCCAGCAGTTCCGGACAGTGGGGCAATCAGCCCCAGCATTTT	CASSSGQWGNQPQHF
TRBD1	many	TRBV6-1	TRBJ1-2	TGTGCCAGCAACGACAGGGGGCCAGGCTCTGACTATGGCTACACCTTC	CASNDRGPGSDYGYTF
TRBD1	-	TRBV2	TRBJ1-5	TGTGCCAGCAGCAGACAGGGGGCGTCTGAACCCCAGCATTTT	CASSRQGASEPQHF
-	few	TRBV20-1	TRBJ2-7	TGCAGTGCTAGTAGAGAGGGTTTCGCCTACGAGCAGTACTTC	CSASREGFAYEQYF
TRBD1	many	TRBV28	TRBJ1-5	TGTGCCAGCAGCTTGGCAGGGGGCCGGCCCCAGCATTTT	CASSLAGGRPQHF
-	many	TRBV12-3/TRBV12-4	TRBJ1-1	TGTGCCAGCACCCTAGCGGTCCCGAACACTGAAGCTTTCTTT	CASTLAVPNTEAFF
-	many	TRBV3-1	TRBJ1-5	TGTGCCAGCAGCCAAGGGGCGTTACAGCCCCAGCATTTT	CASSQGALQPQHF
-	many	TRBV27	TRBJ1-1	TGTGCCAGCAGTTTTGCCTCAGGGGACCGCGCTTTCTTT	CASSFASGDRAFF
-	few	TRBV4-1	TRBJ1-5	TGCGCCAGCAGCCAAGATCGTGGGGGACAGCCCCAGCATTTT	CASSQDRGGQPQHF
-	few	TRBV20-1	TRBJ1-5	TGCAGTGCTAGAGATCTTGTAGACGGCGACGCTCAGCCCCAGCATTTT	CSARDLVDGDAQPQHF
-	many	TRBV20-1	TRBJ1-2	TGCAGTGCCAATCAGGGGTTGAGTGGCTACACCTTC	CSANQGLSGYTF
TRBD1	few	TRBV28	TRBJ1-5	TGTGCCAGCAGCCATATGCCAGGGGGCGCGGATCAGCCCCAGCATTTT	CASSHMPGGADQPQHF
-	-	TRBV5-5	TRBJ1-5	TGTGCCAGCAGCTTGGTAAGGGGCGGGCAGCCCCAGCATTTT	CASSLVRGGQPQHF
-	few	TRBV2	TRBJ2-7	TGTGCCAGCCAACAGGAAAGCGCCTACGAGCAGTACTTC	CASQQESAYEQYF
TRBD1	few	TRBV19	TRBJ2-1	TGTGCCAGTAGTCGCGACAGGGGGCTCTACAATGAGCAGTTCTTC	CASSRDRGLYNEQFF
-	many	TRBV20-1	TRBJ1-1	TGCAGTGCTAGTGGCCGTCCGATGAACACTGAAGCTTTCTTT	CSASGRPMNTEAFF
TRBD1	few	TRBV3-1	TRBJ1-1	TGTGCCAGCAGCCCCCGGCAGGGGGCAAGGAACACTGAAGCTTTCTTT	CASSPRQGARNTEAFF
-	once	TRBV25-1	TRBJ2-5	TGTGCCAGCAGTGGACCCCACAGACCCCTTACTAGTAAACAAGAGACCCAGTACTTC	CASSGPHRPLTSKQETQYF
TRBD1	-	TRBV3-1	TRBJ1-2	TGTGCCAGCAGCCAAGGGGGACAGGACTATGGCTACACCTTC	CASSQGGQDYGYTF
-	-	TRBV25-1	TRBJ2-7	TGTGCCAGCAGTGAATGGGGCAGGGCGGGAGAGCAGTACTTC	CASSEWGRAGEQYF
-	many	TRBV5-1	TRBJ2-3	TGCGCCAGCAGGATACCGACCACAGATACGCAGTATTTT	CASRIPTTDTQYF
-	few	TRBV9	TRBJ1-2	TGTGCCAGCAGCGTAGGAGGGTCGGAGGGCTACACCTTC	CASSVGGSEGYTF
-	many	TRBV6-2/TRBV6-3	TRBJ2-3	TGTGCCAGCAGTTACGTGGGCAGGGATAGAGATACGCAGTATTTT	CASSYVGRDRDTQYF
-	many	TRBV5-1	TRBJ2-1	TGCGCCAGCAGCCAGAGACCCGAGGGAAATGAGCAGTTCTTC	CASSQRPEGNEQFF
-	few	TRBV9	TRBJ1-4	TGTGCCAGCAGCGTAGGGGGGGATTTAGGGGAAAAACTGTTTTTT	CASSVGGDLGEKLFF
TRBD2	few	TRBV3-1	TRBJ2-5	TGTGCCAGCAGCCCGCGACTAGCGGGGGTGCGGAGGGAGACCCAGTACTTC	CASSPRLAGVRRETQYF
TRBD1	few	TRBV2	TRBJ1-6	TGTGCCACCCCCGGACAGGGGTATAATTCACCCCTCCACTTT	CATPGQGYNSPLHF